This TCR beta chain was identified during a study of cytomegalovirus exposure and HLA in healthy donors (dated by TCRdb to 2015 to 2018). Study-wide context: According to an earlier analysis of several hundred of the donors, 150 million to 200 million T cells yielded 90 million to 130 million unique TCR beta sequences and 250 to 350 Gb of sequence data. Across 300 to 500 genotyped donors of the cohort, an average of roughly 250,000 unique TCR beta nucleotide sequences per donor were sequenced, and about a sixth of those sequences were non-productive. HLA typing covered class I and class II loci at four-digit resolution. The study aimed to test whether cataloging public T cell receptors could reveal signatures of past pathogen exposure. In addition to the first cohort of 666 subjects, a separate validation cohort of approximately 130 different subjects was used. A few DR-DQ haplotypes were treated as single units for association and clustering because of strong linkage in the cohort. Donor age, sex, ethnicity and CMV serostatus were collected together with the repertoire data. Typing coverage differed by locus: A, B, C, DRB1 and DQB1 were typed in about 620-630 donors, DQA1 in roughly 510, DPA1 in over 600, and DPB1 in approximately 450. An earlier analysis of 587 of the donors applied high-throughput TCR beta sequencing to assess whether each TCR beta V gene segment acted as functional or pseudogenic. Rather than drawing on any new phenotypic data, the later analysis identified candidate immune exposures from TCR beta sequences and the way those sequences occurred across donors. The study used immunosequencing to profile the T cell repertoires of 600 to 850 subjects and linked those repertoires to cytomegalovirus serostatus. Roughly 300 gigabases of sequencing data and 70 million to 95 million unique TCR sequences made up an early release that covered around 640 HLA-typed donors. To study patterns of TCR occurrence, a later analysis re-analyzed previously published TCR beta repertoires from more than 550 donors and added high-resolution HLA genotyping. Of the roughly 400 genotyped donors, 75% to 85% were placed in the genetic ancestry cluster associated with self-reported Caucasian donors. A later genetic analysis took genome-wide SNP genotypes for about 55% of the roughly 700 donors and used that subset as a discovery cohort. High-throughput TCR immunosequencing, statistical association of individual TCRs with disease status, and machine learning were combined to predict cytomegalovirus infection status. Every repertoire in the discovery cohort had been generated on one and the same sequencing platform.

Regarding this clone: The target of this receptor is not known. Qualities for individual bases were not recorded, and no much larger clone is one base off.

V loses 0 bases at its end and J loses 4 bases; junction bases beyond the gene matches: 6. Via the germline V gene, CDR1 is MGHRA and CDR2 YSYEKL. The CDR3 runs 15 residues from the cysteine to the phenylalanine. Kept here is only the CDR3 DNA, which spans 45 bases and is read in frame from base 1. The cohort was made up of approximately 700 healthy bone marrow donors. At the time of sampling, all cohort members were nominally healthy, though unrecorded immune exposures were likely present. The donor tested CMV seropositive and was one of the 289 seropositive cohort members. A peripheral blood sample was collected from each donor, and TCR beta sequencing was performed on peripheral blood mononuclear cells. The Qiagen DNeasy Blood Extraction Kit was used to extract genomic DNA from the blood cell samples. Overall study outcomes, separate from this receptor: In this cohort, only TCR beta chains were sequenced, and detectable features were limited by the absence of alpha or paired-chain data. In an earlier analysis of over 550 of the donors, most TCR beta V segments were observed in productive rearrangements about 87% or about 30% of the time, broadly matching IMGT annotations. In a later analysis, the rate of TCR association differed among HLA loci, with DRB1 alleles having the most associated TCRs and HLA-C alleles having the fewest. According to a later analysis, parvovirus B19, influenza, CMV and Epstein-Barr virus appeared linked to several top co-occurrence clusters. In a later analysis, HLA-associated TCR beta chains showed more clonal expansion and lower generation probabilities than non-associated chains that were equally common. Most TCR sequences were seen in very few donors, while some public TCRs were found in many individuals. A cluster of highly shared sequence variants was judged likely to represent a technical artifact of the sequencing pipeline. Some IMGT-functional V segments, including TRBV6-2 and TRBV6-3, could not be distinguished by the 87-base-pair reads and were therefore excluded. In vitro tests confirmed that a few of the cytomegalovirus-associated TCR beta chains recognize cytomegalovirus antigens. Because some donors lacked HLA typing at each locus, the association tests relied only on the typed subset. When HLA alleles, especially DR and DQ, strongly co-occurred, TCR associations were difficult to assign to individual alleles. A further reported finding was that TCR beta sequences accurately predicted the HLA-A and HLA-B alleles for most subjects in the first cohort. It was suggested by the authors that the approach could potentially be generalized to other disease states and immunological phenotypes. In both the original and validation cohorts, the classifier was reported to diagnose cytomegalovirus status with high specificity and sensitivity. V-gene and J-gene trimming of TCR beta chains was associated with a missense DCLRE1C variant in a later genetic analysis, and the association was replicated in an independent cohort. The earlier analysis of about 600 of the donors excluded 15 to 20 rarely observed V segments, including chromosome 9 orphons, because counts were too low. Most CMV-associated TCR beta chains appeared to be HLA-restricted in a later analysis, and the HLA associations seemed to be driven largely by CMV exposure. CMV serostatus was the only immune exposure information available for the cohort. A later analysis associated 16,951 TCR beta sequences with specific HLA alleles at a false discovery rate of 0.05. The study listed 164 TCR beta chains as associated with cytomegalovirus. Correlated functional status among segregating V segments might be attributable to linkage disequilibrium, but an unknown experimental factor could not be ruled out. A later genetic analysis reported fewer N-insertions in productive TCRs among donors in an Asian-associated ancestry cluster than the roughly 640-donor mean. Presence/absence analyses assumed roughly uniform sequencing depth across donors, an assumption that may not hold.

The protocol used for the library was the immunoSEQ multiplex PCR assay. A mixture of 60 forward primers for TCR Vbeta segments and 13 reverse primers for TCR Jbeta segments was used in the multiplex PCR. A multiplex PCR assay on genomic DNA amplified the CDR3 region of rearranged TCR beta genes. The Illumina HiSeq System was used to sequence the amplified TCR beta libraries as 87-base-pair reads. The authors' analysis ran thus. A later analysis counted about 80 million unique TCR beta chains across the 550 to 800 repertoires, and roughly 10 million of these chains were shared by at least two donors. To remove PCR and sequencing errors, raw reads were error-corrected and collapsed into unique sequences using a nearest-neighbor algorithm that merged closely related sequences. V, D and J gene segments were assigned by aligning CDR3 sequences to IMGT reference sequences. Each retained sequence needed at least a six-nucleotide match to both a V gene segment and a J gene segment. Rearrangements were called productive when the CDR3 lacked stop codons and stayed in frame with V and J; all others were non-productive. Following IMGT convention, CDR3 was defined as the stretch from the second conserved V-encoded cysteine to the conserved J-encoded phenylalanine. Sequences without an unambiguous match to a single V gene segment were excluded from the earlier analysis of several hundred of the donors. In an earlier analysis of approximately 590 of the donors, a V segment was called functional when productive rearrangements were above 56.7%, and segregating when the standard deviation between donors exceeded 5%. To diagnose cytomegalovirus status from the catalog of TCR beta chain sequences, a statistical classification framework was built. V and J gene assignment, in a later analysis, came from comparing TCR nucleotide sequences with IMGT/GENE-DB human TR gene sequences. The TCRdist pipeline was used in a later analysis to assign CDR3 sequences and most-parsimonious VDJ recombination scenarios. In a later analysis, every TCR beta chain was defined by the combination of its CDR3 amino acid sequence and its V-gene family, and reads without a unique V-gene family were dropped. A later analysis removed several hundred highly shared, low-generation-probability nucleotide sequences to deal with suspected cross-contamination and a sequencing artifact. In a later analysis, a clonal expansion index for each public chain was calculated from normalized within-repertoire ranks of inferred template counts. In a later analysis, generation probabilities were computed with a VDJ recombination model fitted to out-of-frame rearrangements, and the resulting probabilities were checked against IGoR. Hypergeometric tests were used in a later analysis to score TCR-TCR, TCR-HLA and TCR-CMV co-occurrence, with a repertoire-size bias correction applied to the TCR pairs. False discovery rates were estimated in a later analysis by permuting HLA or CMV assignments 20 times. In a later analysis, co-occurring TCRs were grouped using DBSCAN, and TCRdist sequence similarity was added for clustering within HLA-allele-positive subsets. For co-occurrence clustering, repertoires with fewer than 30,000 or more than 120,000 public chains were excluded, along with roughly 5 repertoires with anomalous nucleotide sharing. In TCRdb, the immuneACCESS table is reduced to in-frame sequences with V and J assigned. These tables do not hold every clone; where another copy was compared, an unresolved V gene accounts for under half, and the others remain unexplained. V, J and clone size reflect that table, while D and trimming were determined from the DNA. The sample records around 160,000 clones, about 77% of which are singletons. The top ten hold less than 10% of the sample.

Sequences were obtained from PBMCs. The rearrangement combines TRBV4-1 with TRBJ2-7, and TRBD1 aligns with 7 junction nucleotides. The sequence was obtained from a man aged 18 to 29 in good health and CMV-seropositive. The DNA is TGCGCCAGCAGCCAAGAATACAGGGGTCCTTACGAGCAGTACTTC. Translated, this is CASSQEYRGPYEQYF.